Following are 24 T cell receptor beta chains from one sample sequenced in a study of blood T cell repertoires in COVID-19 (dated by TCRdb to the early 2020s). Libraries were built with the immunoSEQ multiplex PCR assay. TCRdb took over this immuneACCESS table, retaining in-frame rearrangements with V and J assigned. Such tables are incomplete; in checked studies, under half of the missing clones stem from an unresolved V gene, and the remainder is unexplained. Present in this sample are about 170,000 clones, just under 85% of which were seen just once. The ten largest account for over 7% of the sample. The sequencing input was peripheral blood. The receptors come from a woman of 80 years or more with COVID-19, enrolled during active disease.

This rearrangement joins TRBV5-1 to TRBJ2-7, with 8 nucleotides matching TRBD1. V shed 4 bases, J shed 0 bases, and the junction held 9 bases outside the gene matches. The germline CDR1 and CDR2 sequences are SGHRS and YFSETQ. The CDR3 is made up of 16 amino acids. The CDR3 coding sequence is TGCGCCAGCAGCACGCCCTTGGGACAGGCCTCCTACGAGCAGTACTTC. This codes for CASSTPLGQASYEQYF. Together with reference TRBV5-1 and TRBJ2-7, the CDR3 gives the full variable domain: KAGVTQTPRYLIKTRGQQVTLSCSPISGHRSVSWYQQTPGQGLQFLFEYFSETQRNKGNFPGRFSGRQFSNSRSEMNVSTLELGDSALYLCASSTPLGQASYEQYFGPGTRLTVT.

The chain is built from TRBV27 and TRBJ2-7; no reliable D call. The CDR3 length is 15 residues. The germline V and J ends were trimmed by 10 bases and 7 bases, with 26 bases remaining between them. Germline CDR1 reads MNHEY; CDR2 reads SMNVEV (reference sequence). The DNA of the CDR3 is TGTGCCACCCTCCCTTCCCGGGTGGCTCTACGAGAGCAGTACTTC. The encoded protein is CATLPSRVALREQYF.

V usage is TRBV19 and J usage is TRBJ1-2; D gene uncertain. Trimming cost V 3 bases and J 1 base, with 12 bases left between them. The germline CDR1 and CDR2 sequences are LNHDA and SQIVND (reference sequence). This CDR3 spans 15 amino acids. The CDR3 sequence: CASSIGYSLNYGYTF. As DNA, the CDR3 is TGTGCCAGTAGTATCGGTTACTCCCTTAACTATGGCTACACCTTC.

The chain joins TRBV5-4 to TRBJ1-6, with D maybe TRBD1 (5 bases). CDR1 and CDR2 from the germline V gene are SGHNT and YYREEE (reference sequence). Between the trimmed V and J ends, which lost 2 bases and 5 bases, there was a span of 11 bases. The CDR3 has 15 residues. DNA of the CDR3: TGTGCCAGCAGCTTTGGGGCAGGGAATAATTCACCCCTCCACTTT. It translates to CASSFGAGNNSPLHF.

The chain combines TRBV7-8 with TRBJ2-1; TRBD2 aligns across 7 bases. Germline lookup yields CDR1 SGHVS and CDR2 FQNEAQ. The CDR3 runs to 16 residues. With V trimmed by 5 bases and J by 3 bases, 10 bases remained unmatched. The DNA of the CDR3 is TGTGCCAGCAGCATTCTATCGGGAGGCCTCTACAATGAGCAGTTCTTC. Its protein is CASSILSGGLYNEQFF. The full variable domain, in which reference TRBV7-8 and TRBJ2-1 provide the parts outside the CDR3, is GAGVSQSPRYKVAKRGQDVALRCDPISGHVSLFWYQQALGQGPEFLTYFQNEAQLDKSGLPSDRFFAERPEGSVSTLKIQRTQQEDSAVYLCASSILSGGLYNEQFFGPGTRLTVL.

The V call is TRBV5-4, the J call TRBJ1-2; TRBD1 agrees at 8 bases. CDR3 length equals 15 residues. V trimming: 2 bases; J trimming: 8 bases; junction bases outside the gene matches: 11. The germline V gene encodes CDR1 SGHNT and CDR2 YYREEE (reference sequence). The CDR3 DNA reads TGTGCCAGCAGCTTTAAGGACAGGGAGTCAGGAGGCTACACCTTC. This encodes CASSFKDRESGGYTF.

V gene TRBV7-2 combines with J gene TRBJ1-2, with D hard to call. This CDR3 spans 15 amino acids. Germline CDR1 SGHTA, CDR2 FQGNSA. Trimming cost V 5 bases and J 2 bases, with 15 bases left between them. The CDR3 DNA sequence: TGTGCCAGCAGCCCTTTTGGCGGGCTCAACTATGGCTACACCTTC. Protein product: CASSPFGGLNYGYTF.

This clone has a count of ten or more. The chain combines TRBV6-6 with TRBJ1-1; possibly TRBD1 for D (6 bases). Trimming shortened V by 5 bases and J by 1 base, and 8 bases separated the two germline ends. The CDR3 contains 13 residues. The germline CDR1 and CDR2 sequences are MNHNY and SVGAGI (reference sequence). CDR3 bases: TGTGCCAGCAGTCAGACAGGGAACACTGAAGCTTTCTTT. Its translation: CASSQTGNTEAFF.

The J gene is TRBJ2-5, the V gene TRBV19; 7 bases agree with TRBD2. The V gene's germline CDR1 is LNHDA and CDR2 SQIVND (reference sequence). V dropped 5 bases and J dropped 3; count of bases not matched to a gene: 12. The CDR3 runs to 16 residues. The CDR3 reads CASSRGMSGREETQYF. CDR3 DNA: TGTGCCAGTAGTCGAGGAATGTCAGGGAGGGAAGAGACCCAGTACTTC.

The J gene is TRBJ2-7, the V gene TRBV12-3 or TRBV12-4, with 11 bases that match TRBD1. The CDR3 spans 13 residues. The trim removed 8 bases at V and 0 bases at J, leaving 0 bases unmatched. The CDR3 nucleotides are TGTGCCAGCGGGACAGGGGGCTCCTACGAGCAGTACTTC. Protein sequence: CASGTGGSYEQYF.

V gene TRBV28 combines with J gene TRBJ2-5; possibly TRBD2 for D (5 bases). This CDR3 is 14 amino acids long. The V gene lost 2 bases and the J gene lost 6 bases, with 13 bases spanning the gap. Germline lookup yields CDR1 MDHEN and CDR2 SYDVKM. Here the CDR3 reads CASSLAQLGKTQYF. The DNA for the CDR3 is TGTGCCAGCAGTTTAGCTCAGCTCGGGAAGACCCAGTACTTC.

CDR3 in DNA: TGTGCCAGCAGCCAAGACAGGGGGCCGTACAATGAGCAGTTCTTC. Protein: CASSQDRGPYNEQFF. V and J are TRBV3-1 (or the pseudogene TRBV3-2) and TRBJ2-1; 8 nucleotides align to TRBD1. Germline values: CDR1 LGHDT, CDR2 YNNKEL (reference sequence). Trimming took 0 bases from V and 4 from J; bases not matched to a gene: 2. The CDR3 contains 15 residues.

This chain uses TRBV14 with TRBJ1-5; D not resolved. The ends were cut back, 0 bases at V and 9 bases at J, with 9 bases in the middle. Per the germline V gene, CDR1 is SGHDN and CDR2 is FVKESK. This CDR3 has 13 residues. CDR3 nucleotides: TGTGCCAGCAGCCAAGATCGGGTGGGGCCCCAGCATTTT. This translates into CASSQDRVGPQHF.

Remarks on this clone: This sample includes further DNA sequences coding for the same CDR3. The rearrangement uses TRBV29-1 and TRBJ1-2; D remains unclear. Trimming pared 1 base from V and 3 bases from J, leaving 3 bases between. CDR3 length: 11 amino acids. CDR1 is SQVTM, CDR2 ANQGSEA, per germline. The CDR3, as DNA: TGCAGCGTTGAAGGAGACTATGGCTACACCTTC. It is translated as CSVEGDYGYTF.

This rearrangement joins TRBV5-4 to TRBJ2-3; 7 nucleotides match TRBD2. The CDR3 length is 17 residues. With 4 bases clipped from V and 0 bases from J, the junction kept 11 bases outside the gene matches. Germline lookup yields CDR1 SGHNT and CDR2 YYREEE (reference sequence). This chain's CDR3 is CASSPGGRRLSTDTQYF. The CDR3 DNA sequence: TGTGCCAGCAGCCCGGGGGGTAGGAGGCTAAGCACAGATACGCAGTATTTT.

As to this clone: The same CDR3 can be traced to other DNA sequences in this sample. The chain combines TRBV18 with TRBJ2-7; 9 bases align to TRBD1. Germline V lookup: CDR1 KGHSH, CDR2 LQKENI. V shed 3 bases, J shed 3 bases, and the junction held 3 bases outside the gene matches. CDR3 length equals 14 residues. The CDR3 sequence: CASSPGQGNYEQYF. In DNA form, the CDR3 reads TGTGCCAGCTCACCGGGACAGGGAAACTACGAGCAGTACTTC.

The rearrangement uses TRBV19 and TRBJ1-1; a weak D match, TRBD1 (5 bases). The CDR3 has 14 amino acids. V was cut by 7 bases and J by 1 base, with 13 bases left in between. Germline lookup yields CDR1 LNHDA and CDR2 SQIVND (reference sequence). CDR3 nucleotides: TGTGCCAGTACCGCCGGGGGATCGAACACTGAAGCTTTCTTT. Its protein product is CASTAGGSNTEAFF.

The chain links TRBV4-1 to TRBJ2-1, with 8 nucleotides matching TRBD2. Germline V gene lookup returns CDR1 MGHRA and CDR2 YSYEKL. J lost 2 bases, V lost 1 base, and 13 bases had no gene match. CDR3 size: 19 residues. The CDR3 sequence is CASSQAIDGGASTYNEQFF. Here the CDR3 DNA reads TGCGCCAGCAGCCAAGCCATAGACGGGGGGGCAAGCACCTACAATGAGCAGTTCTTC.

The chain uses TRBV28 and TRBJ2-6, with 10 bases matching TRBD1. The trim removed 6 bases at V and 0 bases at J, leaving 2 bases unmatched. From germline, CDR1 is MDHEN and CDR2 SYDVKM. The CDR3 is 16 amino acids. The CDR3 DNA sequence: TGTGCCAGCAGGGGACAGGGGAACTCTGGGGCCAACGTCCTGACTTTC. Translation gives CASRGQGNSGANVLTF. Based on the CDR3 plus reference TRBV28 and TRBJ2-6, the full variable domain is DVKVTQSSRYLVKRTGEKVFLECVQDMDHENMFWYRQDPGLGLRLIYFSYDVKMKEKGDIPEGYSVSREKKERFSLILESASTNQTSMYLCASRGQGNSGANVLTFGAGSRLTVL.

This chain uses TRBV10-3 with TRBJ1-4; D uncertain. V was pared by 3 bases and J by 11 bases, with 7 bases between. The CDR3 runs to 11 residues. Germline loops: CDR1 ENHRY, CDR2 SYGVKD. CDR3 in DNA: TGTGCCATCAGTGAAACGGGGAAACTGTTTTTT. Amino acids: CAISETGKLFF.

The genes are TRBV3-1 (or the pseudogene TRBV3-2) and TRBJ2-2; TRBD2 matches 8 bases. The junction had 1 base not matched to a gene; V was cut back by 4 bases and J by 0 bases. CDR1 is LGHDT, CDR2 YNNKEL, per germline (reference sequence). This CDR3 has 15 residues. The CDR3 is CASSRGRSNTGELFF. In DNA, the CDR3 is TGTGCCAGCAGCCGCGGGAGGTCGAACACCGGGGAGCTGTTTTTT.

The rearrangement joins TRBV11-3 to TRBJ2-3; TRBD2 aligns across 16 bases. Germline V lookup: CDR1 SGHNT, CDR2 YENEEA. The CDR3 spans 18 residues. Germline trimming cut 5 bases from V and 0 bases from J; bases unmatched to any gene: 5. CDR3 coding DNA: TGTGCCAGCAGCGTCGGGACTAGCGGGGGGGCTAGCACAGATACGCAGTATTTT. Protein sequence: CASSVGTSGGASTDTQYF.

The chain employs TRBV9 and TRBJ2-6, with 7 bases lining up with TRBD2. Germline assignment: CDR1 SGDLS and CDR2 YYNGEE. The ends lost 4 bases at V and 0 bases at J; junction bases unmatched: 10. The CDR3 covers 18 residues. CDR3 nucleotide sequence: TGTGCCAGCAGCCCCACTCACCCGGGGGGCTCTGGGGCCAACGTCCTGACTTTC. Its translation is CASSPTHPGGSGANVLTF.

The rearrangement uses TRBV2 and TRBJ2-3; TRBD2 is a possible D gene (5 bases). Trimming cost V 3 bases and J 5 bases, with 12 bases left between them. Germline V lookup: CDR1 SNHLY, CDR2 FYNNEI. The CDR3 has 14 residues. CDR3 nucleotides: TGTGCCAGCAGTGACCCCCCTCGGGGAGATACGCAGTATTTT. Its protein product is CASSDPPRGDTQYF.